This passage covers 21 T cell receptor beta chains from one sample sequenced in a study of OX40 agonist ivuxolimab in advanced cancers. Clones were sequenced by immunoSEQ multiplex PCR, and TCRdb holds only the in-frame ones, with some missing. The sample consists of tens of thousands of clones, roughly 90% of them appearing once. Here the sequenced sample was CD4+ or CD8+ T cells sorted from blood, taken in a trial of the OX40 agonist ivuxolimab. The receptors were gathered from an adult with an advanced solid tumor such as melanoma, head and neck, liver or kidney cancer.

The gene calls are TRBV25-1 and TRBJ1-2; D is unclear. CDR1 and CDR2 (germline): MGHDK, SYGVNS. The CDR3 contains 14 residues. Trimming shortened V by 1 base and J by 3 bases, and 9 bases separated the two germline ends. The CDR3: CASSELGQDYGYTF. As DNA, the CDR3 is TGTGCCAGCAGTGAATTAGGGCAGGACTATGGCTACACCTTC.

The chain combines TRBV5-4 with TRBJ2-7; TRBD2 agrees at 11 bases. This CDR3 has 15 amino acids. V was pared by 5 bases and J by 0 bases, with 4 bases of the junction left unmatched. The V gene's germline CDR1 is SGHNT and CDR2 YYREEE (reference sequence). The DNA of the CDR3 is TGTGCCAGCAGTCTTCTAGCGGGAGGCTCCTACGAGCAGTACTTC. Translated: CASSLLAGGSYEQYF.

The chain uses TRBV7-9 and TRBJ1-5, with D tentatively TRBD1 (5 bases). The germline CDR1 and CDR2 sequences are SEHNR and FQNEAQ (reference sequence). V lost 3 bases to trimming and J lost 3 bases, with 12 bases between them. The CDR3 covers 15 residues. CDR3 DNA: TGTGCCAGCAGCTTGGGGACCGCTGCCAATCAGCCCCAGCATTTT. Residues: CASSLGTAANQPQHF.

The V and J genes are TRBV4-1 and TRBJ2-3; D call uncertain. Deletions cut 1 base from V and 2 bases from J, with 10 bases between. This CDR3 comprises 15 residues. Germline V gives CDR1 MGHRA, CDR2 YSYEKL. The DNA of the CDR3 is TGCGCCAGCAGCCAAGTCGGGCAGGTCACAGATACGCAGTATTTT. Amino acid sequence: CASSQVGQVTDTQYF.

The chain recombines TRBV6-1 with TRBJ1-4, with 8 bases aligning to TRBD1. CDR1 and CDR2 (germline): MNHNS, SASEGT. This CDR3 is built from 14 residues. J gave up 8 bases and V 4 bases, and 6 bases lay outside the gene matches. CDR3 loop: CASSGGTGVEKLFF. CDR3 nucleotides: TGTGCCAGCAGTGGCGGGACAGGAGTAGAAAAACTGTTTTTT.

The rearrangement links TRBV2 to TRBJ1-1; 8 bases map to TRBD1. The CDR3 totals 14 residues. Losses at the gene ends were 6 bases for V and 8 bases for J; bases not matched to a gene: 11. Per germline, CDR1 SNHLY and CDR2 FYNNEI. The CDR3 bases are TGTGCCAGCAGAGAACAGGGGGGGCTCCTGGAAGCTTTCTTT. Its protein product is CASREQGGLLEAFF.

The CDR3 spells CASTHTGELFF. CDR3 coding DNA: TGCGCCAGCACCCACACCGGGGAGCTGTTTTTT. The chain recombines TRBV5-1 with TRBJ2-2; D unresolved. Germline CDR1 SGHRS, CDR2 YFSETQ. Trimming shortened V by 6 bases and J by 3 bases, and 3 bases separated the two germline ends. This CDR3 contains 11 residues.

The V gene is TRBV19, the J gene TRBJ1-3; 7 bases align to TRBD1. This CDR3 has 14 amino acids. Trimming at V came to 8 bases and at J to 0 bases, leaving 4 bases not matched to a gene. Germline V gene sequence: CDR1 LNHDA, CDR2 SQIVND (reference sequence). The CDR3 loop reads CASGQESSGNTIYF. CDR3 bases: TGTGCCAGTGGACAGGAGAGCTCTGGAAACACCATATATTTT.

V usage is TRBV18 and J usage is TRBJ2-1, with D hard to call. Looked up from germline, CDR1 is KGHSH and CDR2 is LQKENI. The CDR3 is 13 residues long. V was clipped by 0 bases and J by 5 bases, with 5 bases between them. CDR3 loop: CASSPPGHNEQFF. The DNA for the CDR3 is TGTGCCAGCTCACCACCCGGACACAATGAGCAGTTCTTC.

The chain has TRBV10-1 and TRBJ2-1, with 11 bases matching TRBD2. V was clipped by 6 bases and J by 3 bases; unmatched bases: 4. Germline CDR1 WNHNN, CDR2 SYGVQD (reference sequence). CDR3 size: 15 residues. The CDR3 loop reads CASRGTSGRYNEQFF. As DNA, the CDR3 is TGCGCCAGCAGAGGGACTAGCGGACGCTACAATGAGCAGTTCTTC.

This rearrangement joins TRBV7-9 to TRBJ2-1; no definite D call. CDR3 length equals 16 residues. Trimming removed 6 bases from V and 0 bases from J, with 15 bases in between. Per the germline V gene, CDR1 is SEHNR and CDR2 is FQNEAQ (reference sequence). The CDR3: CASSPKSASSYNEQFF. The DNA of the CDR3 is TGTGCCAGCAGTCCGAAGAGTGCGAGCTCCTACAATGAGCAGTTCTTC. The entire variable domain, with the rest obtained from reference TRBV7-9 and TRBJ2-1, is as follows: DTGVSQNPRHKITKRGQNVTFRCDPISEHNRLYWYRQTLGQGPEFLTYFQNEAQLEKSRLLSDRFSAERPKGSFSTLEIQRTEQGDSAMYLCASSPKSASSYNEQFFGPGTRLTVL.

This chain links TRBV15 with TRBJ2-7; D gene ambiguous. V lost 1 base and J lost 6, with 10 bases in between. The length of the CDR3 is 13 residues. The germline V gene has CDR1 LNHNV and CDR2 YYDKDF (reference sequence). The CDR3 protein is CATSRARVTEQYF. CDR3 nucleotides: TGTGCCACCAGCAGAGCAAGGGTCACCGAGCAGTACTTC.

The V gene is TRBV4-1, the J gene TRBJ2-3; 12 bases match TRBD1. Germline CDR1 MGHRA, CDR2 YSYEKL. V lost 3 bases to trimming and J lost 7 bases; unmatched junction nucleotides: 5. CDR3 length equals 15 residues. The CDR3: CASSHGTGGRNTQYF. In DNA, the CDR3 is TGCGCCAGCAGCCACGGGACAGGGGGCAGAAATACGCAGTATTTT.

This clone showed up just once. This sequence joins TRBV9 and TRBJ1-1, with a tentative D call TRBD1 (5 bases). CDR3 length: 15 residues. Trimming pared 3 bases from V and 4 bases from J, leaving 16 bases between. Germline CDR1 and CDR2: SGDLS and YYNGEE. Here the CDR3 DNA reads TGTGCCAGCAGCGCCGCGACAGCTGGAGTCACTGAAGCTTTCTTT. Its protein is CASSAATAGVTEAFF. Full variable domain (rest looked up from reference TRBV9 and TRBJ1-1): DSGVTQTPKHLITATGQRVTLRCSPRSGDLSVYWYQQSLDQGLQFLIQYYNGEERAKGNILERFSAQQFPDLHSELNLSSLELGDSALYFCASSAATAGVTEAFFGQGTRLTVV.

This clone was detected only once. The V gene is TRBV6-5, the J gene TRBJ2-3; D might be TRBD1 (6 bases). CDR1 MNHEY and CDR2 SVGAGI come from the germline V gene. This CDR3 region has 13 residues. The V end was cut by 6 bases, the J end by 4 bases, with 11 bases between. This CDR3 is CASRGGRADTQYF. Here the CDR3 DNA reads TGTGCCAGCAGAGGGGGTAGGGCAGATACGCAGTATTTT.

The V gene is TRBV18, the J gene TRBJ2-3, with TRBD2 identical over 13 bases. Germline CDR1 and CDR2: KGHSH and LQKENI. The length of the CDR3 is 16 residues. The junction had 6 bases not matched to a gene; V was cut back by 2 bases and J by 7 bases. The CDR3 nucleotides read TGTGCCAGCTCACCAGGACTAGCGGGAGAAGCGAATACGCAGTATTTT. Residues: CASSPGLAGEANTQYF.

This clone appeared once. This CDR3 reads CASSHSGNTQYF. CDR3 sequence (DNA): TGTGCCAGCAGCCATAGCGGGAATACGCAGTATTTT. This rearrangement joins TRBV7-8 to TRBJ2-3; TRBD2 aligns across 8 bases. The CDR3 totals 12 residues. V dropped 5 bases and J dropped 7; count of bases not matched to a gene: 2. Germline V gene sequence: CDR1 SGHVS, CDR2 FQNEAQ.

This chain links TRBV2 with TRBJ2-1; D remains unclear. The CDR3 totals 11 residues. Deletions cut 10 bases from V and 4 bases from J, with 8 bases between. Per germline, CDR1 SNHLY and CDR2 FYNNEI. CDR3 amino acids: CATAYYNEQFF. CDR3 in DNA: TGTGCCACCGCCTATTACAATGAGCAGTTCTTC.

The chain joins TRBV5-6 to TRBJ1-2, with D maybe TRBD1 (5 bases). CDR1 is SGHDT, CDR2 YYEEEE, per germline. The length of the CDR3 is 13 residues. Trimming took off 2 bases at V and 5 bases at J, with 10 bases between the two ends. The CDR3 spells CASSFRGSYGYTF. The CDR3 region has the DNA TGTGCCAGCAGCTTCCGGGGGTCGTATGGCTACACCTTC.

V is TRBV11-2 and J is TRBJ2-7, with 7 positions matching TRBD2. The V gene's germline CDR1 is SGHAT and CDR2 FQNNGV. V lost 1 base and J lost 5; bases outside the gene matches: 5. The CDR3 contains 14 residues. The CDR3, as DNA: TGTGCCAGCAGCTTAGCCGCGGGAGCGCACGAGCAGTACTTC. It codes for CASSLAAGAHEQYF.

The chain employs TRBV27 and TRBJ2-3; D is unclear. Trimming removed 2 bases from V and 2 bases from J, with 14 bases in between. CDR1 is MNHEY and CDR2 is SMNVEV in the germline V gene (reference sequence). The CDR3 has 16 amino acids. This CDR3 is CASSLVGPTPTDTQYF. The CDR3 region has the DNA TGTGCCAGCAGTTTAGTCGGCCCAACCCCCACAGATACGCAGTATTTT.